These 14 T cell receptor beta chains share one sample of origin, sequenced in a study of T cells after posttransplantation cyclophosphamide. The repertoire was sequenced with immunoSEQ multiplex PCR; TCRdb's copy has only in-frame clones and lacks some. The table lists approximately 760 clones, 65% to 90% of them singletons. Sequences were obtained from gut tissue. The receptor set was obtained from a man aged 50 to 59.

The rearrangement joins TRBV7-2 to TRBJ2-1, with D maybe TRBD2 (6 bases). The CDR3 spans 14 residues. Germline loops: CDR1 SGHTA, CDR2 FQGNSA. Trimming shortened V by 7 bases and J by 0 bases, and 10 bases separated the two germline ends. CDR3 residues: CASKGLGSYNEQFF. Here the CDR3 DNA reads TGTGCCAGCAAGGGACTTGGCTCCTACAATGAGCAGTTCTTC.

This clone came up once. This chain joins TRBV7-9 and TRBJ1-3; a weak D match, TRBD1 (5 bases). This CDR3 comprises 16 residues. Trimming took 1 base from V and 5 from J, leaving 15 bases between them. Germline CDR1 SEHNR, CDR2 FQNEAQ (reference sequence). The CDR3 spells CASSLGGQQARNTIYF. CDR3 coding DNA: TGTGCCAGCAGCTTAGGGGGCCAACAGGCCCGAAACACCATATATTTT.

This rearrangement joins TRBV11-2 to TRBJ1-2; 7 positions agree with TRBD1. CDR1 and CDR2 (germline): SGHAT, FQNNGV. This CDR3 comprises 15 residues. V lost 4 bases and J lost 4; bases outside the gene matches: 9. The CDR3 is CASSSNRGVGYGYTF. CDR3 nucleotide sequence: TGTGCCAGCAGCTCGAACAGGGGAGTTGGCTATGGCTACACCTTC.

The chain links TRBV25-1 to TRBJ1-1; unclear D gene. Per germline, CDR1 MGHDK and CDR2 SYGVNS. The CDR3 runs to 13 residues. Between the trimmed V and J ends, which lost 7 bases and 11 bases, there was a span of 20 bases. The CDR3 region has the DNA TGTGCCAGCACCGATCCGGGAGGTTTGAGGGCTTTCTTT. Amino acids: CASTDPGGLRAFF.

In nucleotides, the CDR3 is TGTGCCAGCAGCGTAATAGAGGGCGAGCAGTTCTTC. Translating it yields CASSVIEGEQFF. This rearrangement joins TRBV9 to TRBJ2-1; D may be TRBD2 (5 bases). The CDR3 has 12 amino acids. Germline CDR1 SGDLS, CDR2 YYNGEE. Trimming removed 1 base from V and 10 bases from J, with 9 bases in between.

This clone was detected only a few times. In DNA, the CDR3 is TGTGCCAGCAGCCCGGGACAGGGCCCTAAAAATCAGCCCCAGCATTTT. Translated, it gives CASSPGQGPKNQPQHF. The chain has TRBV7-9 and TRBJ1-5, with 9 bases identical to TRBD1. The CDR3 runs to 16 residues. Looked up from germline, CDR1 is SEHNR and CDR2 is FQNEAQ (reference sequence). V dropped 5 bases and J dropped 4; count of bases not matched to a gene: 9.

V and J are TRBV27 and TRBJ2-3, with 10 bases aligning to TRBD1. Trimming removed 6 bases from V and 14 bases from J; junction bases left unmatched: 11. Germline-derived CDR1 and CDR2 are MNHEY and SMNVEV (reference sequence). The CDR3 loop spans 13 amino acids. CDR3 sequence (DNA): TGTGCCAGCAGGGACCGACAGGGGGCCCGCCGGTATTTT. Translation gives CASRDRQGARRYF.

The rearrangement joins TRBV7-9 to TRBJ2-1; 9 positions agree with TRBD1. With V trimmed by 5 bases and J by 6 bases, 5 bases remained unmatched. CDR1 is SEHNR and CDR2 is FQNEAQ in the germline V gene (reference sequence). The CDR3 consists of 14 residues. The CDR3 here is CASSVEQGANEQFF. Written as DNA, the CDR3 is TGTGCCAGCAGCGTCGAACAGGGGGCCAATGAGCAGTTCTTC. Together with reference TRBV7-9 and TRBJ2-1, the CDR3 gives the full variable domain: DTGVSQNPRHKITKRGQNVTFRCDPISEHNRLYWYRQTLGQGPEFLTYFQNEAQLEKSRLLSDRFSAERPKGSFSTLEIQRTEQGDSAMYLCASSVEQGANEQFFGPGTRLTVL.

This chain uses TRBV4-3 with TRBJ2-7, with TRBD1 matching 7 bases. The V and J ends lost 2 bases and 4 bases, in that order; junction bases with no gene match: 14. The CDR3 length is 17 residues. Germline values: CDR1 LGHNA, CDR2 YSLEER. The CDR3 DNA reads as TGCGCCAGCAGCCAAATAATAGGGGGCAAAAACGGATACGAGCAGTACTTC. This encodes CASSQIIGGKNGYEQYF.

The genes are TRBV11-2 and TRBJ2-1; 11 positions match TRBD2. This CDR3 comprises 17 residues. V lost 1 base, J lost 4 bases, and 6 bases stayed unmatched. Germline V CDR1 and CDR2: SGHAT, FQNNGV. The DNA of the CDR3 is TGTGCCAGCAGCTTAGGGCCCGGGACTAGCGGTTACAATGAGCAGTTCTTC. As protein: CASSLGPGTSGYNEQFF.

This clone was seen only once. An end of the junction does not agree with germline; a read error may underlie this. The V gene is TRBV19, the J gene TRBJ1-2; perhaps TRBD1 as D (6 bases). The CDR3 sequence is 13 residues long. The V gene's germline CDR1 is LNHDA and CDR2 SQIVND (reference sequence). CDR3 DNA: TGTGTCAGTAGTTGGGGGCATAACTATGGCTACACCTTC. It encodes CVSSWGHNYGYTF.

V usage is TRBV7-4 and J usage is TRBJ2-1; D ambiguous. CDR1 is SGHVT and CDR2 is SQSDAQ in the germline V gene. V shed 6 bases and J shed 0 bases, with 12 bases lying between them. This CDR3 is 15 amino acids long. CDR3 DNA: TGTGCCAGCAGTTACGACACCTACTCCTACAATGAGCAGTTCTTC. This codes for CASSYDTYSYNEQFF.

Only one count was recorded for this clone. This chain connects TRBV6-1 to TRBJ2-7, with D possibly being TRBD2 (6 bases). The CDR3 contains 12 residues. Between the trimmed V and J ends, which lost 10 bases and 9 bases, there was a span of 19 bases. Germline V gene data show CDR1 as MNHNS and CDR2 as SASEGT. CDR3 DNA sequence: TGTGCCATCTCCCAGGGTTTGGGGGGGCAGTACTTC. As protein: CAISQGLGGQYF.

This clone was seen just once. This chain's CDR3 is CSVEDSEPPSGGAGEQFF. The CDR3 coding sequence is TGCAGCGTTGAAGATAGTGAACCCCCTAGCGGGGGGGCAGGGGAGCAGTTCTTC. The V gene is TRBV29-1, the J gene TRBJ2-1, with 12 bases that match TRBD2. The germline CDR1 and CDR2 sequences are SQVTM and ANQGSEA. The ends lost 0 bases at V and 10 bases at J; junction bases unmatched: 16. This CDR3 has 18 residues.